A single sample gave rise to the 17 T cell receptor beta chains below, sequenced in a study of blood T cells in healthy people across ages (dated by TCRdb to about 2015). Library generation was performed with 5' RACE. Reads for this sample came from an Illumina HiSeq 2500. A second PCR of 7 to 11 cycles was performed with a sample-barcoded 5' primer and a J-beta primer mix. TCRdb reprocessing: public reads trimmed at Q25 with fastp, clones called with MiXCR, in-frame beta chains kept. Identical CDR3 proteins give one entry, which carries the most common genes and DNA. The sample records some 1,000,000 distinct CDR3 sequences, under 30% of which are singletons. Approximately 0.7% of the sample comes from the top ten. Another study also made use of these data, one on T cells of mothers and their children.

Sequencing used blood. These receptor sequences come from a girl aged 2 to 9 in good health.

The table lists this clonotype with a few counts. Here the CDR3 reads CASSLLPVADIEQYF. As DNA, the CDR3 is TGTGCCAGCAGTTTACTGCCTGTGGCTGACATCGAGCAGTACTTC. This rearrangement joins TRBV28 to TRBJ2-7; D remains unclear. Germline assignment: CDR1 MDHEN and CDR2 SYDVKM. V was trimmed by 2 bases and J by 6 bases, leaving 17 bases between them. The CDR3 is 15 residues long.

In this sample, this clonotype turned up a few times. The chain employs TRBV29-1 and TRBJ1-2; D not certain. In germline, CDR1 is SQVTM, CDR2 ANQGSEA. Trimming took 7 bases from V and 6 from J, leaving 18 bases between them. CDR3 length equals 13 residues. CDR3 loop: CSGASGVGDGYTF. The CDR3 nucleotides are TGCAGCGGGGCCTCCGGGGTAGGAGATGGCTACACCTTC. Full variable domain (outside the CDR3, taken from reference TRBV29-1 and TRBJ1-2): SAVISQKPSRDICQRGTSLTIQCQVDSQVTMMFWYRQQPGQSLTLIATANQGSEATYESGFVIDKFPISRPNLTFSTLTVSNMSPEDSSIYLCSGASGVGDGYTFGSGTRLTVV.

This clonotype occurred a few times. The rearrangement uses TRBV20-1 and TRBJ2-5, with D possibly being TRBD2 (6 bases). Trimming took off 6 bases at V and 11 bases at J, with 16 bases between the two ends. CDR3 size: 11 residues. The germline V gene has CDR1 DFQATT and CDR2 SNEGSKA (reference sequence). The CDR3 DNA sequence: TGCAGTGCCGCCCCCGAACGGGAGCAGTACTTC. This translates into CSAAPEREQYF.

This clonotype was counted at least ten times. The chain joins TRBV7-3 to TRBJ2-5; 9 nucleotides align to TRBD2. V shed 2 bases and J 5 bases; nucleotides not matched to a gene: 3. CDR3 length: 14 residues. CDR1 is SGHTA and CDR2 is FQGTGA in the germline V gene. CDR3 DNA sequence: TGTGCCAGCAGCTTACTAGCGGGGCGTGAGACCCAGTACTTC. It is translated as CASSLLAGRETQYF.

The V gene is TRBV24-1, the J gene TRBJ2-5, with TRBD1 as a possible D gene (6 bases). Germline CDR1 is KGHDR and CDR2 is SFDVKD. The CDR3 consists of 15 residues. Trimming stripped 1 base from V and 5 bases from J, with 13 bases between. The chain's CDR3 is CATSDFVQGLETQYF. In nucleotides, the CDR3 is TGTGCCACCAGTGATTTTGTGCAGGGGCTCGAGACCCAGTACTTC.

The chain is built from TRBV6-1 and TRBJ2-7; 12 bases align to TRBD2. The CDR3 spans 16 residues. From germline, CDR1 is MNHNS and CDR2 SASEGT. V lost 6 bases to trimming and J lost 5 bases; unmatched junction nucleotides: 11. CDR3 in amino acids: CASSRLAGVRRDEQYF. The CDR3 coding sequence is TGTGCCAGCAGCCGACTAGCGGGGGTCCGTCGGGACGAGCAGTACTTC.

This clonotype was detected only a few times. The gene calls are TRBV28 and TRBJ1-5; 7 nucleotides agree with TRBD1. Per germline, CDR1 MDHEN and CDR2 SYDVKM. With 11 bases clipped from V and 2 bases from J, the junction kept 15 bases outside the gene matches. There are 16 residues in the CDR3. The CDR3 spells CAGTDPGTAGNQPQHF. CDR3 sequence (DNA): TGTGCCGGCACTGACCCCGGGACAGCGGGCAATCAGCCCCAGCATTTT.

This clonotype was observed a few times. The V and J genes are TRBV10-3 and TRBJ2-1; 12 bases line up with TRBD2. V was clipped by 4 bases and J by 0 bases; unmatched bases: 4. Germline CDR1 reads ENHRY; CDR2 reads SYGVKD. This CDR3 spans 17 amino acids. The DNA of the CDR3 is TGTGCCATCAGTGTACTAGCGGGGGGAAACTCCTACAATGAGCAGTTCTTC. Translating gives CAISVLAGGNSYNEQFF.

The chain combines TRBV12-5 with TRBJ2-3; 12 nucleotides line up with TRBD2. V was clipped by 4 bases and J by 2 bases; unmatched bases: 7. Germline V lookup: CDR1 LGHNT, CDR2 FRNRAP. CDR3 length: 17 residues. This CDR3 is CASGSLTSGGPTDTQYF. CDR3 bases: TGTGCTAGTGGTTCCCTGACTAGCGGGGGACCCACAGATACGCAGTATTTT.

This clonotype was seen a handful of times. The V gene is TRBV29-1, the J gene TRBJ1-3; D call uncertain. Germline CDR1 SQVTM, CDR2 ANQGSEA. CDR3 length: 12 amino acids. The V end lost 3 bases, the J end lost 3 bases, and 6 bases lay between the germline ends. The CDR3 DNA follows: TGCAGCGTTGACGGTTATGGAAACACCATATATTTT. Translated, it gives CSVDGYGNTIYF.

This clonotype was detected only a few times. The chain's CDR3 is CSARGLGHQVNTGELFF. DNA for the CDR3: TGCAGTGCTAGAGGGCTGGGCCATCAGGTGAACACCGGGGAGCTGTTTTTT. The rearrangement joins TRBV20-1 to TRBJ2-2; D ambiguous. Germline V gene data show CDR1 as DFQATT and CDR2 as SNEGSKA (reference sequence). The V and J ends lost 1 base and 1 base respectively, with 16 bases between them. The length of the CDR3 is 17 residues.

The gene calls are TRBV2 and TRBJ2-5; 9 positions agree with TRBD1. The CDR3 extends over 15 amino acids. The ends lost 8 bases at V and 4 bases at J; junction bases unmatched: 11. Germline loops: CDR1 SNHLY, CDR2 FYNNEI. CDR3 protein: CASQGQGRFGETQYF. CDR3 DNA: TGTGCCAGCCAGGGACAGGGACGGTTCGGAGAGACCCAGTACTTC.

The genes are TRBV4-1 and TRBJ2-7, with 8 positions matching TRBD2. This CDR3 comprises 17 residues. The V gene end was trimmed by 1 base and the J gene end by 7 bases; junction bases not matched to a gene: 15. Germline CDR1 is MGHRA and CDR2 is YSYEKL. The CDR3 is CASSQVGAGVSSGEQYF. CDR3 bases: TGCGCCAGCAGCCAAGTAGGAGCGGGAGTATCCTCAGGAGAGCAGTACTTC.

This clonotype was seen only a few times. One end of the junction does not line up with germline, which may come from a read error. CDR3 sequence (DNA): TGTGCCAGCAGTGAGGCCTCCCATTACTTC. As protein: CASSEASHYF. The chain carries TRBV7-9 and TRBJ2-5; D unclear. Looked up from germline, CDR1 is SEHNR and CDR2 is FQNEAQ (reference sequence). This CDR3 spans 10 amino acids. Using reference TRBV7-9 and TRBJ2-5 for the parts outside the CDR3, the full variable domain is DTGVSQNPRHKITKRGQNVTFRCDPISEHNRLYWYRQTLGQGPEFLTYFQNEAQLEKSRLLSDRFSAERPKGSFSTLEIQRTEQGDSAMYLCASSEASHYFGPGTRLLVL.

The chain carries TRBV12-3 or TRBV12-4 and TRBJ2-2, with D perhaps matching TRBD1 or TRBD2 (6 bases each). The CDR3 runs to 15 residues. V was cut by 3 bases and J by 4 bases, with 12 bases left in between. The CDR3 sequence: CASSFEGGFTGELFF. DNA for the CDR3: TGTGCCAGCAGTTTTGAAGGGGGGTTCACCGGGGAGCTGTTTTTT.

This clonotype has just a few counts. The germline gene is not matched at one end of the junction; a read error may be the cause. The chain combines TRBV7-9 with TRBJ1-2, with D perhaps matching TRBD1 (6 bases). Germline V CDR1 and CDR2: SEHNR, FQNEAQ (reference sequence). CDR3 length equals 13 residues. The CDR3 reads CASTLTGLNGYTF. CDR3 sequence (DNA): TGTGCCAGCACCTTAACAGGGCTAAATGGCTACACCTTC.

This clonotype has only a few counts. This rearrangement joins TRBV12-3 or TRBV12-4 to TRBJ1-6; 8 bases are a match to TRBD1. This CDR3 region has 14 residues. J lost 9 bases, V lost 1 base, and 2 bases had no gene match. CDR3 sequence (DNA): TGTGCCAGCAGTTTAGGGACAGGGAGTTCACCCCTCCACTTT. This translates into CASSLGTGSSPLHF.